Detailed here is one TCR beta chain. One entry per CDR3 protein, called by TCRdb with MiXCR from the 5' RACE reads. Among around 310,000 distinct CDR3 sequences, 15% to 20% were seen once, and the ten largest hold 20% to 25%. The sample is drawn from a study of T-cell memory formation after mild COVID-19. Sequencing was done on a sample of PBMCs or a T cell subset sorted from them (not recorded which). The sequence came from a man aged 18 to 30 who had mild COVID-19 (a few samples of this study predate the infection). Cell type and time point are not known.

In nucleotides, the CDR3 is TGCAGCGTCAAAGGGCAGGGGGCGAAAGGCTACACCTTC. Its protein is CSVKGQGAKGYTF. The chain employs TRBV29-1 and TRBJ1-2, with 8 bases lining up with TRBD1. Per the germline V gene, CDR1 is SQVTM and CDR2 is ANQGSEA. V lost 6 bases and J lost 8; bases outside the gene matches: 11. The CDR3 has 13 amino acids.